The rows below give T cell receptor beta chains drawn from one sample of a study of CXCR3-negative and CXCR3-positive naive CD8 T cells. TCRdb re-called the 5' RACE reads and catalogs CDR3 proteins one per entry, DNA excluded. The sample table includes roughly 50,000 distinct CDR3 sequences. Sequenced sample: memory CD8+ T cells from blood. Receptors were obtained from a human donor in good health. Some clones in this sample may be carry-over from other donors' samples. CDR3s include the opening cysteine and the closing phenylalanine or tryptophan. The listing skips clone size in some rows; elsewhere it reads once, few, many or a size class.

TRBJ2-2,TRBV20-1,14,.,CSASTQGNTGELFF
TRBJ2-7,TRBV29-1,13,.,CSVVGQGAGEQYF
TRBJ1-6,TRBV4-3,18,.,CASSERATSGVYNSPLHF
TRBJ2-3,TRBV7-7,15,.,CASSPGQGAADTQYF
TRBJ2-5,TRBV28,12,.,CASMGPRETQYF
TRBJ2-1,TRBV29-1,11,.,CSVDIYNEQFF
TRBJ1-1,TRBV12-3/TRBV12-4,14,.,CASSATAREAEAFF
TRBJ1-1,TRBV23-1,15,.,CASSHRTGPNTEAFF
TRBJ2-4,TRBV7-9,14,.,CASSLQFGRGIQYF
TRBJ2-1,TRBV19,12,.,CASTLGRNEQFF
TRBJ2-5,TRBV2,16,.,CASRPVSGGAGETQYF
TRBJ2-1,TRBV27,15,.,CASSPAPTGHNEQFF
TRBJ2-5,TRBV6-2/TRBV6-3,17,.,CASSPHLGGTRGETQYF
TRBJ2-1,TRBV12-3/TRBV12-4,16,.,CASSLARAVGRNEQFF
TRBJ2-1,TRBV6-2/TRBV6-3,13,.,CASSWGPYNEQFF
TRBJ2-7,TRBV7-6,15,.,CASSLEARDSYEQYF
TRBJ2-1,TRBV6-4,16,.,CASSDSGRGPYNEQFF
TRBJ2-1,TRBV11-3,14,.,CASSRGVGVNEQFF
TRBJ1-4,TRBV27,15,.,CASSFFQGDNEKLFF
TRBJ2-1,TRBV10-3,20,medium-sized,CAISGGSGADGPGSYNEQFF
TRBJ2-1,TRBV20-1,16,.,CSARDIGGSSYNEQFF
TRBJ2-2,TRBV14,15,.,CASSHLPRYTGELFF
TRBJ2-3,TRBV4-3,15,.,CASSQDRGIADTQYF
TRBJ1-2,TRBV6-6,16,.,CASSSSKDGQFLGYTF
TRBJ2-7,TRBV10-1,15,.,CASSENGPNCYEQYF
TRBJ2-3,TRBV10-3,14,.,CAIRTGEGTDTQYF
TRBJ1-2,TRBV4-1,15,.,CASSQVSGDGYGYTF
TRBJ2-3,TRBV6-6,17,.,CASSYSIGMSGTDTQYF
TRBJ2-7,TRBV20-1,14,.,CSARARDREYEQYF
TRBJ1-1,TRBV30,12,.,CAWREGFTEAFF
TRBJ2-5,TRBV20-1,15,.,CSAPPSGGFQETQYF
TRBJ2-3,TRBV7-8,16,.,CASSLGDSFSTDTQYF
TRBJ2-7,TRBV7-8,14,.,CASSIAGDSYEQYF
TRBJ2-7,TRBV5-1,14,.,CASSFTRGSYEQYF
TRBJ2-1,TRBV7-9,15,.,CASSSGTSTYNEQFF
TRBJ2-7,TRBV7-9,13,.,CASRRGQAYEQYF
TRBJ1-4,TRBV10-3,16,.,CAISADFSATNEKLFF
TRBJ2-3,TRBV10-3,20,.,CAISDPDLTTGQGRTDTQYF
TRBJ2-7,TRBV20-1,16,.,CSARGEWEASAYEQYF
TRBJ2-6,TRBV6-1,16,.,CAATRQGSSGANVLTF
TRBJ2-3,TRBV12-3/TRBV12-4,13,.,CASSISRVDTQYF
TRBJ1-1,TRBV5-1,14,.,CASRITRGGTEAFF
TRBJ1-1,TRBV6-5,16,.,CASSYSYREINAEAFF
TRBJ2-3,TRBV5-1,13,.,CASSRGPTDTQYF
TRBJ2-1,TRBV29-1,14,.,CSVRGGQGGSEQFF
TRBJ2-7,TRBV28,16,.,CASSLLRQGSGYEQYF
TRBJ2-7,TRBV20-1,15,.,CSARQLAGDPYEQYF
TRBJ1-1,TRBV9,13,.,CASGDGQNTEAFF
TRBJ1-5,TRBV14,14,.,CASSLTGNNQPQHF
TRBJ2-7,TRBV20-1,12,.,CSAGDYGYEQYF
TRBJ2-1,TRBV20-1,13,.,CSARDRPSLEQFF
TRBJ2-3,TRBV19,15,.,CASSMVGTTPDTQYF
TRBJ2-3,TRBV20-1,18,.,CSAARLAGGPRAYDTQYF
TRBJ2-7,TRBV7-2,12,.,CASSLVFYEQYF
TRBJ2-5,TRBV9,16,.,CASSVDGQEYQETQYF